A single sample is the source of the 20 T cell receptor beta chains below, sequenced in a study of blood T cell repertoires in COVID-19. The method was immunoSEQ multiplex PCR; TCRdb's version includes in-frame clones alone and lacks a portion of them. The sample consists of fewer than 120,000 clones, 65% to 80% of them appearing once. The sample comprised peripheral blood. The receptors shown here come from a woman aged 55-69 years with acute or convalescent COVID-19.

The chain has TRBV5-1 and TRBJ2-3, with 9 bases matching TRBD2. Germline V gives CDR1 SGHRS, CDR2 YFSETQ. The ends lost 2 bases at V and 1 base at J; junction bases unmatched: 5. The CDR3 consists of 16 residues. The CDR3 loop reads CASSFSASGGTDTQYF. Written as DNA, the CDR3 is TGCGCCAGCAGCTTTAGCGCTAGCGGGGGCACAGATACGCAGTATTTT. Full variable domain (remainder filled in from reference TRBV5-1 and TRBJ2-3): KAGVTQTPRYLIKTRGQQVTLSCSPISGHRSVSWYQQTPGQGLQFLFEYFSETQRNKGNFPGRFSGRQFSNSRSEMNVSTLELGDSALYLCASSFSASGGTDTQYFGPGTRLTVL.

The chain couples TRBV6-5 to TRBJ1-5, with D hard to call. Germline loops: CDR1 MNHEY, CDR2 SVGAGI. V was trimmed by 6 bases and J by 11 bases, leaving 11 bases between them. The CDR3 has 11 amino acids. The DNA for the CDR3 is TGTGCCAGCAGCGAGGTTATGGCCCAGCATTTT. This gives the protein CASSEVMAQHF.

The rearrangement links TRBV19 to TRBJ1-4; D is undetermined. The germline V and J ends were trimmed by 4 bases and 0 bases, with 12 bases remaining between them. CDR3 size: 16 residues. Germline V lookup: CDR1 LNHDA, CDR2 SQIVND (reference sequence). The CDR3 nucleotides are TGTGCCAGTAGTACCCGAACTGTAGCAACTAATGAAAAACTGTTTTTT. Its protein is CASSTRTVATNEKLFF.

V usage is TRBV7-2 and J usage is TRBJ1-2; TRBD1 agrees at 7 bases. J gave up 2 bases and V 1 base, and 7 bases lay outside the gene matches. In germline, CDR1 is SGHTA, CDR2 FQGNSA. CDR3 length: 16 amino acids. CDR3 DNA: TGTGCCAGCAGCTTAGAGGAAGGGGGCCGAAACTATGGCTACACCTTC. Protein sequence: CASSLEEGGRNYGYTF. Together with reference TRBV7-2 and TRBJ1-2, the CDR3 gives the full variable domain: GAGVSQSPSNKVTEKGKDVELRCDPISGHTALYWYRQSLGQGLEFLIYFQGNSAPDKSGLPSDRFSAERTGGSVSTLTIQRTQQEDSAVYLCASSLEEGGRNYGYTFGSGTRLTVV.

The chain has TRBV6-2 or TRBV6-3 and TRBJ1-2; D call uncertain. Trimming pared 5 bases from V and 6 bases from J, leaving 7 bases between. CDR1 is MNHEY and CDR2 is SVGEGT in the germline V gene. CDR3 length: 11 residues. In DNA form, the CDR3 reads TGTGCCAGCAGTCTCGGGGATGGCTACACCTTC. Protein sequence: CASSLGDGYTF.

The genes are TRBV5-1 and TRBJ1-3; possible D gene TRBD1, 5 bases. Trimming pared 1 base from V and 2 bases from J, leaving 13 bases between. The CDR3 contains 16 residues. Germline CDR1 SGHRS, CDR2 YFSETQ. This CDR3 is CASSLRGSGTGNTIYF. DNA of the CDR3: TGCGCCAGCAGCTTGAGGGGCTCCGGAACTGGAAACACCATATATTTT.

This clone was seen only a few times. The chain combines TRBV5-1 with TRBJ2-5; tentative D call: TRBD2 (7 bases). V dropped 0 bases and J dropped 4 bases, with 13 bases sitting between them. CDR3 size: 15 residues. CDR1 is SGHRS, CDR2 YFSETQ, per germline. CDR3 nucleotide sequence: TGCGCCAGCAGCTTGGCGGAGGGGGAGGGAGAGACCCAGTACTTC. As protein: CASSLAEGEGETQYF. Full variable domain (missing parts from reference TRBV5-1 and TRBJ2-5): KAGVTQTPRYLIKTRGQQVTLSCSPISGHRSVSWYQQTPGQGLQFLFEYFSETQRNKGNFPGRFSGRQFSNSRSEMNVSTLELGDSALYLCASSLAEGEGETQYFGPGTRLLVL.

The V call is TRBV28, the J call TRBJ1-2; TRBD1 agrees at 8 bases. The J segment lost 8 bases and the V segment lost 7 bases, leaving 6 bases of the junction unmatched. Germline V gene sequence: CDR1 MDHEN, CDR2 SYDVKM. The CDR3 extends over 12 amino acids. The chain's CDR3 is CASKGRGLGYTF. The CDR3 coding sequence is TGTGCCAGCAAGGGCAGGGGGCTAGGCTACACCTTC.

This clone turned up a few times. V and J are TRBV4-2 and TRBJ1-2, with no clear D. CDR1 is LGHNA and CDR2 is YNFKEQ in the germline V gene. The CDR3 is made up of 13 amino acids. V lost 0 bases to trimming and J lost 5 bases, with 7 bases between them. CDR3 sequence reads: CASSQEGGYGYTF. The DNA for the CDR3 is TGTGCCAGCAGCCAAGAAGGCGGGTATGGCTACACCTTC.

The V gene is TRBV7-2, the J gene TRBJ1-5; no firm D call. Trimming removed 4 bases from V and 0 bases from J, with 13 bases in between. This CDR3 spans 16 amino acids. Germline V lookup: CDR1 SGHTA, CDR2 FQGNSA. The CDR3, as DNA: TGTGCCAGCAGCTACAGCGGACTGGATAGCAATCAGCCCCAGCATTTT. Amino acid sequence: CASSYSGLDSNQPQHF. The whole variable domain, remainder taken from reference TRBV7-2 and TRBJ1-5, is GAGVSQSPSNKVTEKGKDVELRCDPISGHTALYWYRQSLGQGLEFLIYFQGNSAPDKSGLPSDRFSAERTGGSVSTLTIQRTQQEDSAVYLCASSYSGLDSNQPQHFGDGTRLSIL.

This chain joins TRBV2 and TRBJ1-4; D ambiguous. The CDR3 extends over 11 amino acids. V gave up 5 bases and J gave up 13 bases, with 11 bases separating them. Germline V gene sequence: CDR1 SNHLY, CDR2 FYNNEI. CDR3 in amino acids: CASSQNKRLFF. The CDR3 DNA is TGTGCCAGCAGTCAAAACAAAAGACTGTTTTTT.

The V gene is TRBV7-2, the J gene TRBJ2-2; perhaps TRBD1 as D (5 bases). The CDR3 covers 16 residues. Germline V gives CDR1 SGHTA, CDR2 FQGNSA. V was trimmed by 2 bases and J by 4 bases, leaving 14 bases between them. CDR3 sequence (DNA): TGTGCCAGCAGCTTATATCAGGGCCCGGCCACCGGGGAGCTGTTTTTT. Encoded protein: CASSLYQGPATGELFF.

This chain links TRBV2 with TRBJ1-1; 8 nucleotides align to TRBD1. The germline gives CDR1 SNHLY, CDR2 FYNNEI. This CDR3 contains 12 residues. The ends lost 8 bases at V and 10 bases at J; junction bases unmatched: 9. Written as DNA, the CDR3 is TGTGCCAGCGGGACAGGTCCCGGGGGAGCTTTCTTT. As protein: CASGTGPGGAFF.

This sequence joins TRBV7-9 and TRBJ1-2; possible D gene TRBD1, 6 bases. The CDR3 contains 14 residues. CDR1 is SEHNR, CDR2 FQNEAQ, per germline (reference sequence). Trimming pared 1 base from V and 4 bases from J, leaving 10 bases between. The chain's CDR3 is CASSLDGGAYGYTF. The CDR3 nucleotides are TGTGCCAGCAGCTTAGATGGGGGGGCCTATGGCTACACCTTC. Looking up the rest from reference TRBV7-9 and TRBJ1-2 gives the full variable domain: DTGVSQNPRHKITKRGQNVTFRCDPISEHNRLYWYRQTLGQGPEFLTYFQNEAQLEKSRLLSDRFSAERPKGSFSTLEIQRTEQGDSAMYLCASSLDGGAYGYTFGSGTRLTVV.

This chain uses TRBV11-2 with TRBJ2-2, with 7 bases matching TRBD1. V lost 4 bases and J lost 5; bases outside the gene matches: 10. The CDR3 length is 16 residues. The V gene's germline CDR1 is SGHAT and CDR2 FQNNGV. The CDR3 DNA is TGTGCCAGCAGCTGGTACAGGGGTACTAGGACCGGGGAGCTGTTTTTT. Its protein product is CASSWYRGTRTGELFF.

The J gene is TRBJ2-7, the V gene TRBV6-2 or TRBV6-3; 8 bases agree with TRBD1. This CDR3 is 17 amino acids long. V dropped 4 bases and J dropped 4; count of bases not matched to a gene: 15. Per germline, CDR1 MNHEY and CDR2 SVGEGT. The CDR3 DNA sequence: TGTGCCAGCAGTTCCGCCCCCGGACAGGGCGCCGTGTACGAGCAGTACTTC. Its protein product is CASSSAPGQGAVYEQYF.

This rearrangement joins TRBV19 to TRBJ1-5, with no clear D. CDR3 length: 15 residues. Germline CDR1 LNHDA, CDR2 SQIVND (reference sequence). V gave up 10 bases and J gave up 4 bases, with 20 bases separating them. The CDR3 DNA sequence: TGTGCCACCCGTAGTGGCGGCGGGGAGAATCAGCCCCAGCATTTT. Encoded protein: CATRSGGGENQPQHF.

The chain carries TRBV9 and TRBJ2-3; the match to TRBD2 covers 8 bases. CDR1 is SGDLS, CDR2 YYNGEE, per germline. The ends lost 0 bases at V and 0 bases at J; junction bases unmatched: 15. The CDR3 sequence is 20 residues long. Here the CDR3 DNA reads TGTGCCAGCAGCGTAGGCCCCGGAGTCAGAAAGCGGGGGAGCACAGATACGCAGTATTTT. This encodes CASSVGPGVRKRGSTDTQYF.

The chain links TRBV27 to TRBJ2-1; no clear D. The V end was cut by 5 bases, the J end by 8 bases, with 13 bases between. CDR1 is MNHEY and CDR2 is SMNVEV in the germline V gene (reference sequence). The length of the CDR3 is 13 residues. CDR3 protein: CASSDLGVDEQFF. DNA of the CDR3: TGTGCCAGCAGTGATCTAGGTGTCGATGAGCAGTTCTTC.

The gene calls are TRBV19 and TRBJ1-2; weak D call: TRBD1 (6 bases). Germline V gene data show CDR1 as LNHDA and CDR2 as SQIVND (reference sequence). V was clipped by 5 bases and J by 0 bases, with 13 bases between them. The CDR3 loop spans 15 amino acids. The CDR3 region has the DNA TGTGCCAGTAGTTCAATGACAGGCACTAACTATGGCTACACCTTC. Residues: CASSSMTGTNYGYTF. The whole variable domain, filled in from reference TRBV19 and TRBJ1-2, reads DGGITQSPKYLFRKEGQNVTLSCEQNLNHDAMYWYRQDPGQGLRLIYYSQIVNDFQKGDIAEGYSVSREKKESFPLTVTSAQKNPTAFYLCASSSMTGTNYGYTFGSGTRLTVV.